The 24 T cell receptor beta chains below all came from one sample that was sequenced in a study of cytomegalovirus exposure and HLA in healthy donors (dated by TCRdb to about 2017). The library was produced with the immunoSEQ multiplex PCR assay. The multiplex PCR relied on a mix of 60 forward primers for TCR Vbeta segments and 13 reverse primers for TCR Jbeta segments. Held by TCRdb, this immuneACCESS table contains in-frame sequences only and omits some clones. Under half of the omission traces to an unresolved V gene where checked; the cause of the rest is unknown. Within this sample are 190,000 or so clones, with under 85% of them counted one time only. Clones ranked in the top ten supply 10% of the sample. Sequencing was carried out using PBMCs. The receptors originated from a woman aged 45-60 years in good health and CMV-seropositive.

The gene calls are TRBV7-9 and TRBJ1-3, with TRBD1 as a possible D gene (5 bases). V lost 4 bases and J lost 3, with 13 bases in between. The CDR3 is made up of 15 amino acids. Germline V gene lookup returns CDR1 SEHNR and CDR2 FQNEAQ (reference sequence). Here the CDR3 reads CASSSLRGFGNTIYF. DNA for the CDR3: TGTGCCAGCAGCTCTCTTAGGGGCTTTGGAAACACCATATATTTT.

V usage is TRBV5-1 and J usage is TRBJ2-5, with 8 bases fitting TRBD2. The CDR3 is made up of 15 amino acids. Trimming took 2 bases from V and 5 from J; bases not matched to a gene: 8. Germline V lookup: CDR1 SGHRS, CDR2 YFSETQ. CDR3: CASSLTAGEVETQYF. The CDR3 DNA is TGCGCCAGCAGCTTAACAGCGGGGGAGGTGGAGACCCAGTACTTC.

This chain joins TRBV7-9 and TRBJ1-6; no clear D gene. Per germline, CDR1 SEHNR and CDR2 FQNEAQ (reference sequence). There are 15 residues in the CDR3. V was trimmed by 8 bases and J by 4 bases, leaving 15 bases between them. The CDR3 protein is CASVLTSHYNSPLHF. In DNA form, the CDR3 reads TGTGCCAGCGTACTAACATCCCATTATAATTCACCCCTCCACTTT.

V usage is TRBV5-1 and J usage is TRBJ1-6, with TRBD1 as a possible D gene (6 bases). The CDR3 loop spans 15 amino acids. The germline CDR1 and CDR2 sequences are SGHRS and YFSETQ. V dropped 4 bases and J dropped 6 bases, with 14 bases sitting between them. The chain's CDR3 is CASSPVGARNSPLHF. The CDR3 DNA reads TGCGCCAGCAGCCCCGTGGGGGCGCGTAATTCACCCCTCCACTTT.

DNA of the CDR3: TGTGCCAGCAACCCAGTAGTGGGGGGTAACTATGGCTACACCTTC. This translates into CASNPVVGGNYGYTF. The rearrangement links TRBV13 to TRBJ1-2, with TRBD1 as a possible D gene (5 bases). The V gene lost 7 bases and the J gene lost 1 base, with 16 bases spanning the gap. Germline V gives CDR1 PRHDT, CDR2 FYEKMQ (reference sequence). CDR3 length: 15 residues. Looking up the rest from reference TRBV13 and TRBJ1-2 gives the full variable domain: AAGVIQSPRHLIKEKRETATLKCYPIPRHDTVYWYQQGPGQDPQFLISFYEKMQSDKGSIPDRFSAQQFSDYHSELNMSSLELGDSALYFCASNPVVGGNYGYTFGSGTRLTVV.

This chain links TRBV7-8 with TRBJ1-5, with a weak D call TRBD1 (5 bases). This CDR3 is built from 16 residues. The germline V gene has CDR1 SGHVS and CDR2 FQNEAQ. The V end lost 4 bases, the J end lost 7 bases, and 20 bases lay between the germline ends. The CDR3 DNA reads TGTGCCAGCAGCTCTGGCGCCGGGAGGGGCGGACAGCCCCAGCATTTT. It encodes CASSSGAGRGGQPQHF.

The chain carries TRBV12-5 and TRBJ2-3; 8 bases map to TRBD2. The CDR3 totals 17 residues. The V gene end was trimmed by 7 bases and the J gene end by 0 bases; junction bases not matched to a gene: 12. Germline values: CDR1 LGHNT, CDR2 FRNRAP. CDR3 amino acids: CASAPPWGGGSTDTQYF. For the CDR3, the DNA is TGTGCTAGTGCCCCCCCGTGGGGCGGGGGGAGCACAGATACGCAGTATTTT.

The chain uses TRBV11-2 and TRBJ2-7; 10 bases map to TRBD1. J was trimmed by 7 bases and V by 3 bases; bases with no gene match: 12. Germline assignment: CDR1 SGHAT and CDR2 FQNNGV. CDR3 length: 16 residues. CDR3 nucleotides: TGTGCCAGCAGCTTGATCGCCGGGACAGGGGTGGGAGAGCAGTACTTC. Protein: CASSLIAGTGVGEQYF.

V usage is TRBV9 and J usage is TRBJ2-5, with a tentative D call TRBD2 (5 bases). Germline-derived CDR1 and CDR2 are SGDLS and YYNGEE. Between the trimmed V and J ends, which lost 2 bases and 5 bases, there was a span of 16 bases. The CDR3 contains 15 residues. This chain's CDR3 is CASSVLLAPGETQYF. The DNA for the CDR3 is TGTGCCAGCAGCGTGCTGTTGGCTCCGGGGGAGACCCAGTACTTC.

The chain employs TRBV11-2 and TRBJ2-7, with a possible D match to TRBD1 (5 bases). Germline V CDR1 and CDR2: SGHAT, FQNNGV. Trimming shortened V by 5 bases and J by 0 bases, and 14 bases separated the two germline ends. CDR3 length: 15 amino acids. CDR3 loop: CASSPRHRISYEQYF. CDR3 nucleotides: TGTGCCAGCAGCCCGCGACACAGGATCTCCTACGAGCAGTACTTC.

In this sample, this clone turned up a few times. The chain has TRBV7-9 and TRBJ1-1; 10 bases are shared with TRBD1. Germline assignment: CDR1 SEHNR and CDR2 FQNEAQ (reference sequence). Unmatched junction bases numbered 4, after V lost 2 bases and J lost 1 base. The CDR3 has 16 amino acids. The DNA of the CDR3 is TGTGCCAGCAGCTTATTGGGGACAGGGGCGAACACTGAAGCTTTCTTT. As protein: CASSLLGTGANTEAFF.

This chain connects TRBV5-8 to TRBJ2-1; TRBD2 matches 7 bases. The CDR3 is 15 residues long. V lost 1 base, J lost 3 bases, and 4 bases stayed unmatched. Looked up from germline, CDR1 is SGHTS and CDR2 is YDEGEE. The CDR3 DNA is TGTGCCAGCAGCTTGTGGTCTAGCGGCTACAATGAGCAGTTCTTC. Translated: CASSLWSSGYNEQFF.

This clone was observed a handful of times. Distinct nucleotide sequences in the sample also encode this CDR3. CDR3 in DNA: TGCGCCAGCAGCTTCGGACAGGGGGCGTATGGCTACACCTTC. Translating gives CASSFGQGAYGYTF. The chain links TRBV5-1 to TRBJ1-2; 11 nucleotides agree with TRBD1. After removal of 2 bases from V and 5 bases from J, the junction contained 2 bases not matched to a gene. CDR3 size: 14 residues. From germline, CDR1 is SGHRS and CDR2 YFSETQ.

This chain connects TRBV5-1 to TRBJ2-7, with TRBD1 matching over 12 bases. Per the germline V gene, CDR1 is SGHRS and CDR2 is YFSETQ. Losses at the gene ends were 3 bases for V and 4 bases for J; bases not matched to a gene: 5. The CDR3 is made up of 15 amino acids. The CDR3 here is CASSSGTGGAYEQYF. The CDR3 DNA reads TGCGCCAGCAGCTCCGGGACAGGGGGCGCGTACGAGCAGTACTTC.

For the CDR3, the DNA is TGCGCCAGCAGCCGCCGGGACAGGGCATACAATGAGCAGTTCTTC. Its protein is CASSRRDRAYNEQFF. The chain couples TRBV4-1 to TRBJ2-1, with TRBD1 matching 9 bases. The CDR3 contains 15 residues. After removal of 4 bases from V and 4 bases from J, the junction contained 5 bases not matched to a gene. Germline loops: CDR1 MGHRA, CDR2 YSYEKL.

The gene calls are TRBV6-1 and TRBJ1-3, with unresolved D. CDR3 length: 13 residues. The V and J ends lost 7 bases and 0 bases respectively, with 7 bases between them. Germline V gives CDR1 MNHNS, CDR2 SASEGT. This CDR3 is CASIRGSGNTIYF. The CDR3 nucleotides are TGTGCCAGCATTCGAGGCTCTGGAAACACCATATATTTT.

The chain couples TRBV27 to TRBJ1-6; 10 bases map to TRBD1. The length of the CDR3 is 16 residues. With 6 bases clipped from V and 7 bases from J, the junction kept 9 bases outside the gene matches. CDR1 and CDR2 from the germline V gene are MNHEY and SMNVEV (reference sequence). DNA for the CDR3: TGTGCCAGCAGACTCAAAGGGACAGGGGACAATTCACCCCTCCACTTT. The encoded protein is CASRLKGTGDNSPLHF.

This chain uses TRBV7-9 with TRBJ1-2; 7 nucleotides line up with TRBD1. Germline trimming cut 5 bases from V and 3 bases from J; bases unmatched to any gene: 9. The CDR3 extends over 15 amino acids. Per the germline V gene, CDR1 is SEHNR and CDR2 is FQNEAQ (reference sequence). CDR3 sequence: CASSTGAVWDYGYTF. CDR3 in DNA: TGTGCCAGCAGCACAGGGGCAGTTTGGGACTATGGCTACACCTTC.

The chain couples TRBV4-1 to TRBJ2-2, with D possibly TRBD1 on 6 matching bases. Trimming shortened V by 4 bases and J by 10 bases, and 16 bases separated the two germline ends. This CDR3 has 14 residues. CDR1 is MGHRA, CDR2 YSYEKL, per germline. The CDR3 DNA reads TGCGCCAGCAGCCCCGCCCTCACAGGGTTGGAGCTGTTTTTT. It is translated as CASSPALTGLELFF.

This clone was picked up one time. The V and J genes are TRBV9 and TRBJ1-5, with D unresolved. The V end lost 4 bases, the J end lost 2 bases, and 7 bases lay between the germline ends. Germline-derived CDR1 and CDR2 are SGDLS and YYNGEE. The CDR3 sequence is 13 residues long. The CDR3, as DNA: TGTGCCAGCAGCCCTCGCGGCAATCAGCCCCAGCATTTT. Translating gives CASSPRGNQPQHF.

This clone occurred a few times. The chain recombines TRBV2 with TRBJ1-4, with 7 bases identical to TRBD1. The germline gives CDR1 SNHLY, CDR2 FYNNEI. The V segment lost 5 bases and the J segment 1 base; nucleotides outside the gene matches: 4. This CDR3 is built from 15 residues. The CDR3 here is CASSMRTGTNEKLFF. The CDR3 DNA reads TGTGCCAGCAGTATGCGGACAGGAACTAATGAAAAACTGTTTTTT.

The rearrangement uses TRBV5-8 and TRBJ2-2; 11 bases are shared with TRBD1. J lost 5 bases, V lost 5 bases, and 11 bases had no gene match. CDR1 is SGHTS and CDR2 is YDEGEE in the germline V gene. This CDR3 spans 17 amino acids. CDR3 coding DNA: TGTGCCAGCAGAAGAGAAACCGGGACAGGGGGGACCGGGGAGCTGTTTTTT. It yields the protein CASRRETGTGGTGELFF.

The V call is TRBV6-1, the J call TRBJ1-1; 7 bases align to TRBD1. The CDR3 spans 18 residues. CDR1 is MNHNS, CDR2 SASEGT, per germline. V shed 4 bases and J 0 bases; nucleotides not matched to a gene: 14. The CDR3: CASSAVIVTGTLNTEAFF. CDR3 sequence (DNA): TGTGCCAGCAGTGCCGTTATAGTGACAGGGACCCTGAACACTGAAGCTTTCTTT.

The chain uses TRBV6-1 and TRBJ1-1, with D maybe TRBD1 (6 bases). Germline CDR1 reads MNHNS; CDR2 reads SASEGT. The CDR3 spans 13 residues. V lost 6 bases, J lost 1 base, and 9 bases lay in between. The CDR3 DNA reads TGTGCCAGCAGAGTGGGACAGAACACTGAAGCTTTCTTT. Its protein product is CASRVGQNTEAFF.